The clone carrying this T cell receptor beta chain was found a few times. Antigen specificity is unknown. Within a library made for alpha chains, this beta chain is off target, and its count is uninformative. This record belongs to a study of spatial heterogeneity in lung cancer. Broader study findings: Within tumors, counts of expanded alpha and beta TCRs tracked tumor mutation counts.

Germline V gives CDR1 SNHLY, CDR2 FYNNEI. V dropped 3 bases and J dropped 4 bases, with 15 bases sitting between them. The CDR3 is 15 residues long. The time point was: sample taken at primary tumor resection. Every molecule of TCR cDNA had its own unique molecular identifier. MiXCR, run by TCRdb on the 5' RACE reads, gives a single entry per CDR3 protein. This sample has around 6,000 distinct CDR3 sequences, with over 12% found just once. The TCR originated in a male donor with early-stage non-small cell lung cancer. This sample comprised lung tumor tissue, obtained at surgery. V and J are TRBV2 and TRBJ1-2, with a tentative D call TRBD1 (5 bases). The CDR3 region has the DNA TGTGCCAGCAGTGATCCCGGGACCCTAAGCTATGGCTACACCTTC. This sequence encodes CASSDPGTLSYGYTF.